The rows below give T cell receptor beta chains drawn from one sample of a study of regulatory T cells in long-lasting Graves disease. Via MiXCR, TCRdb re-called the multiplex PCR reads, giving one row per CDR3 protein. Of about 460,000 distinct CDR3 sequences in the sample, 22% were seen once. The sample consisted of peripheral blood mononuclear cells (PBMCs), taken when the disease was refractory, from a patient treated with antithyroid drugs. The receptors derive from a female donor with Graves disease. CDR3s include the opening cysteine and the closing phenylalanine or tryptophan. Fields, in order: D gene, CDR3 length, clone size, V gene, J gene, CDR3 DNA, CDR3 protein. D genes are given only for firm matches. The listing skips clone size in some rows; elsewhere it reads once, few, many or a size class.

>.|15|few|TRBV7-9|TRBJ2-3
TGTGCCAGCAGCTTAATGGCGGCGAGCACAGATACGCAGTATTTT
CASSLMAASTDTQYF
>TRBD1|13|many|TRBV15|TRBJ1-2
TGTGCCACCAGAGGGACAGGAGACTATGGCTACACCTTC
CATRGTGDYGYTF
>.|15|.|TRBV2|TRBJ1-4
TGTGCCAGCAGTGAAGGGTGGGTAGATCCGGGAAAACTGTTTTTT
CASSEGWVDPGKLFF
>TRBD1|14|many|TRBV7-2|TRBJ1-2
TGTGCCAGCAGTCAGGGGGCGCAAAACTATGGCTACACCTTC
CASSQGAQNYGYTF
>.|13|few|TRBV29-1|TRBJ2-2
TGCAGCGTTGTGGCTAGCGCAGCCGGGGAGCTGTTTTTT
CSVVASAAGELFF
>TRBD2|14|.|TRBV19|TRBJ2-7
TGTGCCAGTAGTATGTCGAGCGGGGGTTACGAGCAGTACTTC
CASSMSSGGYEQYF
>.|11|.|TRBV24-1|TRBJ2-5
TGTGCCACCAGTGACTCCGGGACCCAGTACTTC
CATSDSGTQYF
>.|17|.|TRBV7-2|TRBJ1-2
TGTGCCAGCAGCTTCCCCGCCGTAGGGACAACTAACTATGGCTACACCTTC
CASSFPAVGTTNYGYTF
>.|15|many|TRBV7-2|TRBJ1-5
TGTGCCAGCAGCTCCGAGGTCACCTTATATCAGCCCCAGCATTTT
CASSSEVTLYQPQHF
>.|14|.|TRBV19|TRBJ1-1
TGTGCCAGTACGCTAGGGGCGGCGAACACTGAAGCTTTCTTT
CASTLGAANTEAFF
>TRBD2|15|many|TRBV6-1|TRBJ2-5
TGTGCCAGCAGGGAAGCGGGGGGGATCGGAGAGACCCAGTACTTC
CASREAGGIGETQYF
>.|15|few|TRBV2|TRBJ1-2
TGCGCCAGCAGCCAACCCGGTGTAGGGGCGTTTGGCTACACCTTC
CASSQPGVGAFGYTF
>TRBD2|17|few|TRBV7-2|TRBJ2-7
TGTGCCAGCAGCTCCCAAAGGACTAGCGGGGGTATTCGAGAGCAGTACTTC
CASSSQRTSGGIREQYF